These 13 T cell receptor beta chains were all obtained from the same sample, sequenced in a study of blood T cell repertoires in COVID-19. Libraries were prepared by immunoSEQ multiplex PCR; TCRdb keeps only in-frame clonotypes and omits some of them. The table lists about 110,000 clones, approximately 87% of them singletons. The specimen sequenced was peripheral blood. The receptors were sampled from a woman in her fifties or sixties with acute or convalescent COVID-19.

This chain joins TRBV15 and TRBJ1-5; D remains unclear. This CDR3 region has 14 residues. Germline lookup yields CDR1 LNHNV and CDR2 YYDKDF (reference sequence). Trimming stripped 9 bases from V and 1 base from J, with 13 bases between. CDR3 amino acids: CATRDIHSNQPQHF. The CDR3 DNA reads TGTGCCACACGCGACATCCACAGCAATCAGCCCCAGCATTTT. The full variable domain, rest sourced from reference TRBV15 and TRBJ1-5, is DAMVIQNPRYQVTQFGKPVTLSCSQTLNHNVMYWYQQKSSQAPKLLFHYYDKDFNNEADTPDNFQSRRPNTSFCFLDIRSPGLGDTAMYLCATRDIHSNQPQHFGDGTRLSIL.

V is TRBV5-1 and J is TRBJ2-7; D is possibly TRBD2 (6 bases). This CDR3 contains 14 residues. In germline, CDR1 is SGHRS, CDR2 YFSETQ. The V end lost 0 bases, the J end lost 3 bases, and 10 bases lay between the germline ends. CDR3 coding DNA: TGCGCCAGCAGCTTGGACGGGGGAAGCTACGAGCAGTACTTC. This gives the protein CASSLDGGSYEQYF. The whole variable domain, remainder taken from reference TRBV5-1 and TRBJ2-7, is KAGVTQTPRYLIKTRGQQVTLSCSPISGHRSVSWYQQTPGQGLQFLFEYFSETQRNKGNFPGRFSGRQFSNSRSEMNVSTLELGDSALYLCASSLDGGSYEQYFGPGTRLTVT.

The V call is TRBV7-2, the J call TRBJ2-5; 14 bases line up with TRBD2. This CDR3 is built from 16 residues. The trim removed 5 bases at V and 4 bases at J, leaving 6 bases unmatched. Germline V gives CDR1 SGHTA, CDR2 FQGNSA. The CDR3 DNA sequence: TGTGCCAGCAGCGCAAGACTAGCGGGGGGGCTAGAGACCCAGTACTTC. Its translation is CASSARLAGGLETQYF.

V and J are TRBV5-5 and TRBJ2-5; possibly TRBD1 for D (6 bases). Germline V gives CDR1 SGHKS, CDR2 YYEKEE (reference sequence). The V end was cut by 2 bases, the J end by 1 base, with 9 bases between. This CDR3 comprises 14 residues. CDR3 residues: CASSLQGLQETQYF. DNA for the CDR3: TGTGCCAGCAGCTTACAGGGCCTCCAAGAGACCCAGTACTTC.

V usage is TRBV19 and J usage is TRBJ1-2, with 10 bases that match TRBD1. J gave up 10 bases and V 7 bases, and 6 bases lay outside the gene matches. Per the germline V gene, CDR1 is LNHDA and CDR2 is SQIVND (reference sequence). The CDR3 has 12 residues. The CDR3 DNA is TGTGCCAGTATGGACAGGGGGAAGTACTACACCTTC. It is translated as CASMDRGKYYTF.

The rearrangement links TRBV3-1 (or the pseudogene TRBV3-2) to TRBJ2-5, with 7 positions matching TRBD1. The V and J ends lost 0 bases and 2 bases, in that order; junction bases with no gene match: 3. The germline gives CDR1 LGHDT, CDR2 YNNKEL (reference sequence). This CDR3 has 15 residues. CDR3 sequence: CASSQEGRGQETQYF. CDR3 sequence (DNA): TGTGCCAGCAGCCAAGAGGGCAGGGGGCAAGAGACCCAGTACTTC.

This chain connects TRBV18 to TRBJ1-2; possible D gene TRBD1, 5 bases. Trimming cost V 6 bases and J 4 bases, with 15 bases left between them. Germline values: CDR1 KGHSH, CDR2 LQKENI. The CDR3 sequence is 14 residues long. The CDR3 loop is CASSTGGGTYGYTF. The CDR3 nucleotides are TGTGCCAGCTCCACTGGCGGGGGGACCTATGGCTACACCTTC.

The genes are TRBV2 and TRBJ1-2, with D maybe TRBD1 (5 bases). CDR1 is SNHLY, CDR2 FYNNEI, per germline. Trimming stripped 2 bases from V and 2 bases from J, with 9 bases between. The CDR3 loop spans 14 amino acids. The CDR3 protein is CASSEWRGNYGYTF. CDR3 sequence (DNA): TGTGCCAGCAGTGAATGGCGGGGGAACTATGGCTACACCTTC. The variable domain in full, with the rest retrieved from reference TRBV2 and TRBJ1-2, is EPEVTQTPSHQVTQMGQEVILRCVPISNHLYFYWYRQILGQKVEFLVSFYNNEISEKSEIFDDQFSVERPDGSNFTLKIRSTKLEDSAMYFCASSEWRGNYGYTFGSGTRLTVV.

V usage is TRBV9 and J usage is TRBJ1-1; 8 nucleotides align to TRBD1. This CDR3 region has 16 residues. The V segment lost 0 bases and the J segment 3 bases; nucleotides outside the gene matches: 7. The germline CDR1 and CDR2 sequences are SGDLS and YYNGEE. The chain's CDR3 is CASSVGAGGLDTEAFF. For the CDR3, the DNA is TGTGCCAGCAGCGTAGGGGCAGGGGGCTTGGACACTGAAGCTTTCTTT.

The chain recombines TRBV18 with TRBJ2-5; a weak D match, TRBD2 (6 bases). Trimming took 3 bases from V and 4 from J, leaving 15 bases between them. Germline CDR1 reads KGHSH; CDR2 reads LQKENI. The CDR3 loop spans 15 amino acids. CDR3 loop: CASSPFNVGGETQYF. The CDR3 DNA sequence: TGTGCCAGCTCACCTTTCAATGTGGGAGGAGAGACCCAGTACTTC.

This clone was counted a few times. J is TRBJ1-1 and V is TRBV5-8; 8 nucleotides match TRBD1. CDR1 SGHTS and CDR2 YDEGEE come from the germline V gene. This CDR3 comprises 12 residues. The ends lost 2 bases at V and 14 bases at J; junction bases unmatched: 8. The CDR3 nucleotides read TGTGCCAGCAGCTTTTTCGACAGGGGAGCATTCTTT. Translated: CASSFFDRGAFF.

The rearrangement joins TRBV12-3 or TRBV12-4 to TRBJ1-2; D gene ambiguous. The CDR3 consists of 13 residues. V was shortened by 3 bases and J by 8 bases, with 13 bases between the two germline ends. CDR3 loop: CASSLSLNLGYTF. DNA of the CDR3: TGTGCCAGCAGTTTGAGCCTAAACCTGGGCTACACCTTC.

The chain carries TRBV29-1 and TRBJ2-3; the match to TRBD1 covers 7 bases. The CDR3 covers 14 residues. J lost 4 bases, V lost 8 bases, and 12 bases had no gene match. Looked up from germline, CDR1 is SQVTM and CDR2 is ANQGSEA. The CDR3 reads CSPSGGSGSDTQYF. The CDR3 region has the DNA TGCAGCCCCTCAGGGGGATCGGGGTCAGATACGCAGTATTTT.